This T cell receptor beta chain was captured in a study of T cell repertoires in ileal Crohn's disease. Overall study: Surgery for a complication: stricturing in around 60%, penetrating in approximately 40%. Study-wide findings and caveats: Compared with non-smokers, active smokers at surgery showed more clonal expansions.

This clone was counted once. Antigen: not known. The repertoire was sequenced with immunoSEQ multiplex PCR; TCRdb's copy has only in-frame clones and lacks some. Counted here are about 62,000 clones, roughly 89% occurring once; the ten biggest clones make up approximately 2%. Time point: neoterminal ileum biopsy at postoperative endoscopy, about 6 months after surgery. Patients were adults with ileal or ileocolonic Crohn's disease needing resection. Germline V CDR1 and CDR2: GTSNPN, SVGIG (reference sequence). The CDR3 is 14 amino acids. Trimming removed 2 bases from V and 4 bases from J, with 12 bases in between.

The TCR comes from an adult with Crohn's disease. The genes are TRBV30 and TRBJ1-3, with D tentatively TRBD1 (6 bases). Sequenced: ileal tissue. The CDR3 region is CAWSYWTEGNTIYF. The CDR3, as DNA: TGTGCCTGGAGTTATTGGACAGAGGGAAACACCATATATTTT.